One and the same sample provided the 4 T cell receptor beta chains below, sequenced in a study of response to subunit inactivated influenza vaccine. TCRdb reanalysed the RT-PCR reads using MiXCR and keeps one entry per CDR3 protein. The sample has about 570,000 distinct CDR3 sequences, over 9% seen once. This sample also appeared in a second study, on T cells expressing NK-cell markers. Per that paper: UMIs were included in TCR beta cDNA generated by 5'RACE template switching.

Material: PBMCs from blood, obtained on the day of vaccination. The receptors come from a man aged 50-59 years who received an inactivated influenza vaccine.

V usage is TRBV20-1 and J usage is TRBJ2-7, with D possibly TRBD1 on 6 matching bases. Germline CDR1 DFQATT, CDR2 SNEGSKA (reference sequence). This CDR3 spans 14 amino acids. V was shortened by 6 bases and J by 1 base, with 16 bases between the two germline ends. Written as DNA, the CDR3 is TGCAGTGCGGCTGGGACACCCCGGTCCTACGAGCAGTACTTC. Translating gives CSAAGTPRSYEQYF.

This clonotype has a count of ten or more. V gene TRBV7-9 combines with J gene TRBJ2-7, with D unclear. V was pared by 2 bases and J by 2 bases, with 10 bases between. The CDR3 consists of 14 residues. Germline V gene lookup returns CDR1 SEHNR and CDR2 FQNEAQ (reference sequence). CDR3 sequence: CASSLRTETYEQYF. The CDR3 bases are TGTGCCAGCAGCTTACGGACGGAGACCTACGAGCAGTACTTC. The whole variable domain, remainder taken from reference TRBV7-9 and TRBJ2-7, is DTGVSQNPRHKITKRGQNVTFRCDPISEHNRLYWYRQTLGQGPEFLTYFQNEAQLEKSRLLSDRFSAERPKGSFSTLEIQRTEQGDSAMYLCASSLRTETYEQYFGPGTRLTVT.

This clonotype has a handful of counts. The rearrangement joins TRBV29-1 to TRBJ1-1; possibly TRBD1 for D (5 bases). The germline CDR1 and CDR2 sequences are SQVTM and ANQGSEA. Trimming cost V 4 bases and J 7 bases, with 13 bases left between them. This CDR3 spans 12 amino acids. The CDR3 loop is CSVAPGGGEAFF. CDR3 nucleotides: TGCAGCGTTGCCCCGGGGGGTGGTGAAGCTTTCTTT. The whole variable domain, filled in from reference TRBV29-1 and TRBJ1-1, reads SAVISQKPSRDICQRGTSLTIQCQVDSQVTMMFWYRQQPGQSLTLIATANQGSEATYESGFVIDKFPISRPNLTFSTLTVSNMSPEDSSIYLCSVAPGGGEAFFGQGTRLTVV.

This sequence joins TRBV6-5 and TRBJ2-1; D unclear. V gave up 6 bases and J gave up 7 bases, with 10 bases separating them. Germline V gene sequence: CDR1 MNHEY, CDR2 SVGAGI. The CDR3 length is 12 residues. The CDR3 loop is CASRGKGNEQFF. Here the CDR3 DNA reads TGTGCCAGCAGGGGGAAAGGGAATGAGCAGTTCTTC.